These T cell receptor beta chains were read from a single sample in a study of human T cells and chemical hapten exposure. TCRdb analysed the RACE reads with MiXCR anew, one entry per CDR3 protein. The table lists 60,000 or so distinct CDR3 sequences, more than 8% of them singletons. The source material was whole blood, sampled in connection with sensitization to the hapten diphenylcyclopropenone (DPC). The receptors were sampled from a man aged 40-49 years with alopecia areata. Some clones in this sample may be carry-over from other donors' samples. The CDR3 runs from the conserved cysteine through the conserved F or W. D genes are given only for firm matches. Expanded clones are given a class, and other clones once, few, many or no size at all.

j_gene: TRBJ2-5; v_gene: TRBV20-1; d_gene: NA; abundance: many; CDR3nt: TGCAGTGCTTGTCCCAGCGGTGGAGAGACCCAGTACTTC; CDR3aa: CSACPSGGETQYF
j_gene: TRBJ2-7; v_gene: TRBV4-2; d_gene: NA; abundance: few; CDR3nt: TGTGCCAGCAGCCAAGATCGTTTCCGGGAGACCTCCTACGAGCAGTACTTC; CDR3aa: CASSQDRFRETSYEQYF
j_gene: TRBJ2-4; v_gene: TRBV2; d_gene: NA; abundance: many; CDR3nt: TGTGCCAGCAGTGAGAGTGGCGCCAAAAACATTCAGTACTTC; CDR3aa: CASSESGAKNIQYF
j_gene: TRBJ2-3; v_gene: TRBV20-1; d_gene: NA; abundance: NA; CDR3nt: TGCAGTGCCAGGGGGATCGCGGGAGGCCCTAGCACAGATACGCAGTATTTT; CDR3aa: CSARGIAGGPSTDTQYF
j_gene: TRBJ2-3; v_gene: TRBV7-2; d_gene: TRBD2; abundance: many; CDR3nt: TGTGCCAGCAGCTTATCAGTGCTAGCGGGTTCTAGCACAGATACGCAGTATTTT; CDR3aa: CASSLSVLAGSSTDTQYF
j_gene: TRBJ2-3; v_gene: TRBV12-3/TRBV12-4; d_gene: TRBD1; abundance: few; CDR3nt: TGTGCCAGCACCCTGGACAGGGGAAGGGGCACAGATACGCAGTATTTT; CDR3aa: CASTLDRGRGTDTQYF
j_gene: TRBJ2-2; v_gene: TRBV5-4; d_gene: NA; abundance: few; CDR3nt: TGTGCCAGCAGCCCCCAGGGACTCTTCGGGGAGCTGTTTTTT; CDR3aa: CASSPQGLFGELFF
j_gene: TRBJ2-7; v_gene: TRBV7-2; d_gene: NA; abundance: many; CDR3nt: TGTGCCAGCAGCTTAATCGGCTACGAGCAGTACTTC; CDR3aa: CASSLIGYEQYF
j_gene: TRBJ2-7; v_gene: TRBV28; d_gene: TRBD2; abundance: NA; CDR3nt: TGTGCCAGCAGAGAGCGGGAAGTACTCTACGAGCAGTACTTC; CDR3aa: CASREREVLYEQYF
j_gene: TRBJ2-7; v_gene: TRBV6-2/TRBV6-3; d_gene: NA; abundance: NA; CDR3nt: TGTGCCAGCAGTTACGGTCTAGCGATCTACGAGCAGTACTTC; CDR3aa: CASSYGLAIYEQYF
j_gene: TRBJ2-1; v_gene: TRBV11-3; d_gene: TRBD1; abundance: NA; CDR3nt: TGTGCCAGCAGCTTAGGTTGGGACAGGGACAACAATGAGCAGTTCTTC; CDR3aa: CASSLGWDRDNNEQFF
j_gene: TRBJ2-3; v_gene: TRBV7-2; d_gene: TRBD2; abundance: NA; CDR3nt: TGTGCCAGCAGCTTAGTAGCGGGGATGAGCACAGATACGCAGTATTTT; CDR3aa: CASSLVAGMSTDTQYF
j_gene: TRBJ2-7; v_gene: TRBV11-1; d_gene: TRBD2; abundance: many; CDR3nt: TGTGCCAGCAGTTTCCCGGACCTAGCGGGGGCTACCTACGAGCAGTACTTC; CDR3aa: CASSFPDLAGATYEQYF
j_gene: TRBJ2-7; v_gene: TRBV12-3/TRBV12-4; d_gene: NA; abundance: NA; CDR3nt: TGTGCCAGCAAGGCGGACCTCTACGAGCAGTACTTC; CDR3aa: CASKADLYEQYF
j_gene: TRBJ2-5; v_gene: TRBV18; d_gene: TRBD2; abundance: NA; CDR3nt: TGTGCCAGCTCATACGCGCGGGAGTACCAAGAGACCCAGTACTTC; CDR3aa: CASSYAREYQETQYF
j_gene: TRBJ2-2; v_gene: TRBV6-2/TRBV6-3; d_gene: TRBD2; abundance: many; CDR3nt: TGTGCCAGCACCCCACCGGGACTAGCGGGAGCTGGGGAGCTGTTTTTT; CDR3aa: CASTPPGLAGAGELFF
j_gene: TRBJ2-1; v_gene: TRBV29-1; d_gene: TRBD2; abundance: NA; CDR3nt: TGCAGCGTTGGGGGACTAGCGGGACAGGGTGAGCAGTTCTTC; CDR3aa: CSVGGLAGQGEQFF
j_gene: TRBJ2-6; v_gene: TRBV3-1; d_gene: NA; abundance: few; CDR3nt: TGTGCCAGCAGCCTAAAGACGGGCGGGACCTCTGGGGCCAACGTCCTGACTTTC; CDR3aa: CASSLKTGGTSGANVLTF
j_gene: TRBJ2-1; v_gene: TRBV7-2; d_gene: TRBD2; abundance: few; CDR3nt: TGTGCCACCTCCGTCCAAGGACTAGCGGGAGTGGGGGCCCAGCAGTTCTTC; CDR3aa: CATSVQGLAGVGAQQFF
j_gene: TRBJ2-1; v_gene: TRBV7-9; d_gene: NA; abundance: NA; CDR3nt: TGTGCCAGCAGACAACAGGGCAATGAGCAGTTCTTC; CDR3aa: CASRQQGNEQFF
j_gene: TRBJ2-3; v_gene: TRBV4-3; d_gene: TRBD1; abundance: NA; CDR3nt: TGCGCCAGCAGCCAAGCACAGGGGACAGATACGCAGTATTTT; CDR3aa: CASSQAQGTDTQYF
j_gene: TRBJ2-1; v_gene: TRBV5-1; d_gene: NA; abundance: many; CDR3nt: TGCGCCAGCAGCCGAGGGGGGTCCGATGAGCAGTTCTTC; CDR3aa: CASSRGGSDEQFF
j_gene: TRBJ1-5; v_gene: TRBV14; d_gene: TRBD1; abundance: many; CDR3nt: TGTGCCACTTCCTTTAGACAGGGAGGTCAGCCCCAGCATTTT; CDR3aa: CATSFRQGGQPQHF
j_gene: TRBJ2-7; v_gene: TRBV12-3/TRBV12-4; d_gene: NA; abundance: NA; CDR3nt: TGTGCCAGCAGTTCCCAGAACGAGCAGTACTTC; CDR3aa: CASSSQNEQYF
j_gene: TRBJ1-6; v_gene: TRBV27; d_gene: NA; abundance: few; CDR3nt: TGTGCCAGCAGTTTATCTAACAGGAGGAATTCACCCCTCCACTTT; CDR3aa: CASSLSNRRNSPLHF
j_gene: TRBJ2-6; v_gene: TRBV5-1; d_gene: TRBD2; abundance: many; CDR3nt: TGCGCCAGCAGCGGCAAGGCGGGAGTTGGGGCCAACGTCCTGACTTTC; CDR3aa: CASSGKAGVGANVLTF
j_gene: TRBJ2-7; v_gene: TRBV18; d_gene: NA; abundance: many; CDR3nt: TGTGCCAGCTCAGTAACAGGGGGGGCGACCTACGAGCAGTACTTC; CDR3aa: CASSVTGGATYEQYF
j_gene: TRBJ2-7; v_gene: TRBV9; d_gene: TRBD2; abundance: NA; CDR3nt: TGTGCCAGCAGCGTAGGGGCCGGGACTAGCCCGACCTACGAGCAGTACTTC; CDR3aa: CASSVGAGTSPTYEQYF
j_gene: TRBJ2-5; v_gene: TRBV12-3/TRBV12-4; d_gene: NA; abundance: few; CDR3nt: TGTGCCAGCAGGATATCTAGCGTGGAGACCCAGTACTTC; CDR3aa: CASRISSVETQYF
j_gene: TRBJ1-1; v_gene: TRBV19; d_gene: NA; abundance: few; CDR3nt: TGTGCCAGTAGTATGCGCGGGGTGGCTGAAGCTTTCTTT; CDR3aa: CASSMRGVAEAFF
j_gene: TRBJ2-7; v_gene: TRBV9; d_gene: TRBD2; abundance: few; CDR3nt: TGTGCCAGCAGCGTAGGGGTAGCGGGAGGTTACGAGCAGTACTTC; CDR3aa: CASSVGVAGGYEQYF
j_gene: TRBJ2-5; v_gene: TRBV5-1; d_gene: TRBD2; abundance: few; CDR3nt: TGCGCCAGCAGACTAGCGGGATTTCAAGAGACCCAGTACTTC; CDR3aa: CASRLAGFQETQYF
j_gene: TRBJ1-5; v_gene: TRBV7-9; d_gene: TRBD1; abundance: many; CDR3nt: TGTGCCAGCAGCTCAGGGGGTCCTAGTCAGCCCCAGCATTTT; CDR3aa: CASSSGGPSQPQHF
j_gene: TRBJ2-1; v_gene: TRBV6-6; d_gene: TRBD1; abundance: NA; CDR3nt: TGTGCCAGCAAGCCAGACAGGGAATTCTACAATGAGCAGTTCTTC; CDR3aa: CASKPDREFYNEQFF
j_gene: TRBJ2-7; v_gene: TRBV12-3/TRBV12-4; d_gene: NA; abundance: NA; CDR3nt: TGTGCCAGCAGTTTAGCGCTAAGAGGGGGGACCTACGAGCAGTACTTC; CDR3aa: CASSLALRGGTYEQYF
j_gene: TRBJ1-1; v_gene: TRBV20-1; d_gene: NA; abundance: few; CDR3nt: TGCAGTGCTAGTCACAGGGTGGCTGAAGCTTTCTTT; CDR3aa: CSASHRVAEAFF
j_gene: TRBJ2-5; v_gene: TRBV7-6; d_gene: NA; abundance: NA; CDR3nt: TGTGCCAGCAGCCACGAGTGGGGCCGAGGAGAGACCCAGTACTTC; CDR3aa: CASSHEWGRGETQYF
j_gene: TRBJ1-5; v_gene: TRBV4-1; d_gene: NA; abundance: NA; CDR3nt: TGCGCCAGCAGCCAAGCGGTCCCCGGGAGTGGGAATCAGCCCCAGCATTTT; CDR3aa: CASSQAVPGSGNQPQHF
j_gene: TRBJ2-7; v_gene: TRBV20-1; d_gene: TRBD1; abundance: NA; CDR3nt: TGCAGTGCAAATCGGGACAGGATTCCCTACGAGCAGTACTTC; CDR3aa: CSANRDRIPYEQYF
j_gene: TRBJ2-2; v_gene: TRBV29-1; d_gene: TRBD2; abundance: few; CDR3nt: TGCAGCGTCCGCGGGACTAGCGGGAGTGGTACCGGGGAGCTGTTTTTT; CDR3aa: CSVRGTSGSGTGELFF
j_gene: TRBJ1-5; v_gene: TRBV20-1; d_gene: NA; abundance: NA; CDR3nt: TGCAGTGCTAGACATGGGGGCGATCAGCCCCAGCATTTT; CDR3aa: CSARHGGDQPQHF
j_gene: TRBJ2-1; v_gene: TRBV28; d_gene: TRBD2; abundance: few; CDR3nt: TGTGCCAGCACCCTCGGGACTAGCGTCAACAATGAGCAGTTCTTC; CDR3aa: CASTLGTSVNNEQFF
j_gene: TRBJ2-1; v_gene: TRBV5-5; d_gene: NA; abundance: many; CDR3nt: TGTGCCAGCAGCTTCCTCCTGGGGTCCTACAATGAGCAGTTCTTC; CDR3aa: CASSFLLGSYNEQFF
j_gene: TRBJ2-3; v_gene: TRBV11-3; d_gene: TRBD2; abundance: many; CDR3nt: TGTGCCAGCAGCCTGACTAGCGGAACAGATACGCAGTATTTT; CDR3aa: CASSLTSGTDTQYF
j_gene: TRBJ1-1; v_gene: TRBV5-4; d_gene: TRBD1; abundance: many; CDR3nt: TGTGCCAGCAGCCACGGACAGGGGGACACTGAAGCTTTCTTT; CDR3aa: CASSHGQGDTEAFF
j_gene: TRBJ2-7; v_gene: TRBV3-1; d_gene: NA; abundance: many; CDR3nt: TGTGCCAGCAGCTCAACTAGACCCTACGAGCAGTACTTC; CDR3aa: CASSSTRPYEQYF
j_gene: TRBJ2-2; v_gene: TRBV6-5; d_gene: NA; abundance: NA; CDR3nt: TGTGCCAGCAGTTACCGGGCGGCCGGCGGGAACACCGGGGAGCTGTTTTTT; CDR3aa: CASSYRAAGGNTGELFF
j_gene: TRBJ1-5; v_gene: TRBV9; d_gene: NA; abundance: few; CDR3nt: TGTGCCAGCAGCGACGGACAGCATAGCAATCAGCCCCAGCATTTT; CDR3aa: CASSDGQHSNQPQHF
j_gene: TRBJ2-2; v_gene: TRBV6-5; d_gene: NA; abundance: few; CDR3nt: TGTGCCAGCAGACAAGGACAGTATGGGACCGGGGAGCTGTTTTTT; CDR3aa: CASRQGQYGTGELFF
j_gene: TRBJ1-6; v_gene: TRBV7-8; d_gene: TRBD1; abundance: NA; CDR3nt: TGTGCCAGCAGCCCGAGACAGGGGGCGGATTCACCCCTCCACTTT; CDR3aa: CASSPRQGADSPLHF
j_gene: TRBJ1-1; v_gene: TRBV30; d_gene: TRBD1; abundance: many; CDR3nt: TGTGCCTTGGGACAGGGGCCCCCTGAAGCTTTCTTT; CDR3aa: CALGQGPPEAFF
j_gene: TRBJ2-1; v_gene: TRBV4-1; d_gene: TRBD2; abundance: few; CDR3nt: TGCGCCAGCAGCCAAGTGATAGCGGGCCACAATGAGCAGTTCTTC; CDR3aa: CASSQVIAGHNEQFF
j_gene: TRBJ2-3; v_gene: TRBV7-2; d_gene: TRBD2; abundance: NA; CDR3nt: TGTGCCAGCAGCTTTAGTGGACTAGCGGCAGATACGCAGTATTTT; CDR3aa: CASSFSGLAADTQYF
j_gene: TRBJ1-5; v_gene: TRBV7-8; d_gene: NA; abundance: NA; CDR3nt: TGTGCCAGCAGCCCAGAGGTGGGCAATCAGCCCCAGCATTTT; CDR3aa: CASSPEVGNQPQHF
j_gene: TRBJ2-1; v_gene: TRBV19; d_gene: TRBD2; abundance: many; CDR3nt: TGTGCCAGTAGTACCCGGACTAGCGGGACGCACAATGAGCAGTTCTTC; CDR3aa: CASSTRTSGTHNEQFF
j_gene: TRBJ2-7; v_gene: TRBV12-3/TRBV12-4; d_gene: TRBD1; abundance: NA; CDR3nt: TGTGCCAGCAGCCCCGTGACAGGGGGGATCGAGCAGTACTTC; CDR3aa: CASSPVTGGIEQYF
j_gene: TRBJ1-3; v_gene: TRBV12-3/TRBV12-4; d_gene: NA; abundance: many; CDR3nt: TGTGCCAGCAGTACCTACAGGGAAACTGAAAACACCATATATTTT; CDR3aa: CASSTYRETENTIYF